Following are 12 T cell receptor beta chains from one sample sequenced in a study of response to subunit inactivated influenza vaccine. TCRdb re-analysed the RT-PCR reads in MiXCR, keeping a single row per CDR3 protein. The repertoire has just over 300,000 distinct CDR3 sequences, 22% of them found once; the top ten carry around a tenth. Sample: PBMCs from blood, taken 21 months after vaccination. These receptors originate from a man between 50 and 69 years old who received an inactivated influenza vaccine.

The J gene is TRBJ1-5, the V gene TRBV15, with D perhaps matching TRBD1 (5 bases). V dropped 0 bases and J dropped 2 bases, with 11 bases sitting between them. The CDR3 is made up of 16 amino acids. The germline V gene has CDR1 LNHNV and CDR2 YYDKDF (reference sequence). The CDR3 nucleotides are TGTGCCACCAGCAGAGAGGGCAGAGGGGGCAATCAGCCCCAGCATTTT. It yields the protein CATSREGRGGNQPQHF.

This chain links TRBV12-3 or TRBV12-4 with TRBJ1-1, with D possibly matching TRBD1 (5 bases). The CDR3 sequence is 16 residues long. V lost 1 base and J lost 4, with 16 bases in between. The CDR3 reads CASSLDGGAAFTEAFF. CDR3 coding DNA: TGTGCCAGCAGTTTAGACGGGGGTGCGGCCTTCACTGAAGCTTTCTTT.

V and J are TRBV29-1 and TRBJ1-2; D may be TRBD1 (5 bases). V gave up 6 bases and J gave up 4 bases, with 9 bases separating them. Germline V gene sequence: CDR1 SQVTM, CDR2 ANQGSEA. CDR3 length: 11 amino acids. The CDR3, as DNA: TGCAGCGTGGGGGACGGCTATGGCTACACCTTC. Its protein is CSVGDGYGYTF.

This clonotype has a handful of counts. The rearrangement joins TRBV10-3 to TRBJ2-2; no definite D call. The germline V gene has CDR1 ENHRY and CDR2 SYGVKD. Trimming cost V 4 bases and J 1 base, with 10 bases left between them. This CDR3 spans 15 amino acids. This CDR3 is CAISVGQLNTGELFF. For the CDR3, the DNA is TGTGCCATCAGTGTCGGGCAACTGAACACCGGGGAGCTGTTTTTT.

The chain couples TRBV5-6 to TRBJ2-1; the D is unclear. V was pared by 3 bases and J by 0 bases, with 13 bases between. The CDR3 runs 16 residues. Germline V CDR1 and CDR2: SGHDT, YYEEEE. The DNA of the CDR3 is TGTGCCAGCAGCTCTTACGGGCTGAGCTCCTACAATGAGCAGTTCTTC. Protein sequence: CASSSYGLSSYNEQFF. The entire variable domain, with the rest obtained from reference TRBV5-6 and TRBJ2-1, is as follows: DAGVTQSPTHLIKTRGQQVTLRCSPKSGHDTVSWYQQALGQGPQFIFQYYEEEERQRGNFPDRFSGHQFPNYSSELNVNALLLGDSALYLCASSSYGLSSYNEQFFGPGTRLTVL.

This clonotype appeared once. The V and J genes are TRBV6-2 or TRBV6-3 and TRBJ2-7, with TRBD1 identical over 9 bases. Germline trimming cut 5 bases from V and 6 bases from J; bases unmatched to any gene: 11. The CDR3 is 15 amino acids. The germline gives CDR1 MNHEY, CDR2 SVGEGT. CDR3 residues: CASSPPGQGPGEQYF. For the CDR3, the DNA is TGTGCCAGCAGTCCCCCGGGACAGGGTCCGGGCGAGCAGTACTTC.

This chain uses TRBV28 with TRBJ2-2; 9 bases line up with TRBD2. The CDR3 has 14 amino acids. V was pared by 6 bases and J by 6 bases, with 5 bases of the junction left unmatched. The germline gives CDR1 MDHEN, CDR2 SYDVKM. CDR3 bases: TGTGCCAGCAGCCCGGGACTAGCAGCCGGGGAGCTGTTTTTT. The encoded protein is CASSPGLAAGELFF.

This clonotype came up a few times. The gene calls are TRBV12-3 or TRBV12-4 and TRBJ1-6, with D perhaps matching TRBD1 (5 bases). The ends were cut back, 8 bases at V and 3 bases at J, with 11 bases in the middle. The CDR3 length is 14 residues. This CDR3 is CASPGGYYNSPLHF. The CDR3 region has the DNA TGTGCCAGCCCCGGGGGTTACTATAATTCACCCCTCCACTTT.

This clonotype was counted at least ten times. The chain employs TRBV12-3 or TRBV12-4 and TRBJ2-1; TRBD2 aligns across 9 bases. Unmatched junction bases numbered 10, after V lost 4 bases and J lost 0 bases. This CDR3 region has 18 residues. CDR3 amino acids: CASSSPGLAGHSYNEQFF. The CDR3 DNA is TGTGCCAGCAGTTCCCCGGGGCTAGCGGGGCACTCCTACAATGAGCAGTTCTTC.

This clonotype was detected only a few times. The chain links TRBV11-2 to TRBJ2-1, with D tentatively TRBD2 (6 bases). V lost 2 bases and J 2 bases, leaving 19 bases between the germline ends. The CDR3 runs to 18 residues. The germline V gene has CDR1 SGHAT and CDR2 FQNNGV. The CDR3 region is CASSLYGGRGVTYNEQFF. CDR3 nucleotide sequence: TGTGCCAGCAGCTTATATGGTGGGCGGGGCGTAACCTACAATGAGCAGTTCTTC.

This chain links TRBV14 with TRBJ2-2; tentatively, D is TRBD1 (5 bases). With 3 bases removed from V and 6 bases from J, the gap between germline ends came to 14 bases. This CDR3 has 15 amino acids. Per germline, CDR1 SGHDN and CDR2 FVKESK. The CDR3 loop is CASSQNNVQAGELFF. CDR3 nucleotides: TGTGCCAGCAGCCAGAACAATGTACAGGCCGGGGAGCTGTTTTTT. Full variable domain (missing parts from reference TRBV14 and TRBJ2-2): EAGVTQFPSHSVIEKGQTVTLRCDPISGHDNLYWYRRVMGKEIKFLLHFVKESKQDESGMPNNRFLAERTGGTYSTLKVQPAELEDSGVYFCASSQNNVQAGELFFGEGSRLTVL.

The chain recombines TRBV6-2 or TRBV6-3 with TRBJ2-5; TRBD1 agrees at 9 bases. CDR1 is MNHEY, CDR2 SVGEGT, per germline. This CDR3 is 19 amino acids long. V shed 7 bases and J 4 bases; nucleotides not matched to a gene: 22. The CDR3 loop reads CASKLGPPLTGGLVETQYF. The CDR3 DNA sequence: TGTGCCAGCAAACTTGGCCCCCCCCTTACAGGGGGCTTAGTAGAGACCCAGTACTTC.